The TCR beta chain described here comes from a study of beta chain features in type 1 diabetes. Study observations and caveats: Whether TCRB rearrangement is influenced by HLA type was left unresolved in this analysis. Moderate but significant shortening of TCRB CDR3s was recorded in all four CD4+ subsets from Type 1 diabetes patients. Insertion counts at VDJ junctions were lower in type 1 diabetes patients, who also showed more deletions there.

Concerning this clone itself: Its specificity is not known.

The whole isolated RNA underwent reverse transcription, so sequencing captured expressed TCRB transcripts. Regulatory, naive and central memory T cell samples averaged approximately 3.8 million reads. Libraries were prepared by immunoSEQ multiplex PCR; TCRdb keeps only in-frame clonotypes and omits some of them. In the table there are approximately 160,000 clones, roughly 59% of which are singletons. Sorting based on CD45RO/CCR7/CD25/CD127/CD95/CD27 separated CD4+ naive, central memory, regulatory and stem cell-like memory cells. This CDR3 comprises 17 residues. With V trimmed by 3 bases and J by 0 bases, 11 bases remained unmatched. Germline values: CDR1 SGHTA, CDR2 FQGNSA.

Sequences were obtained from naive CD4+ T cells from blood. The receptor was isolated from a man in his thirties or forties with type 1 diabetes. The rearrangement uses TRBV7-2 and TRBJ2-7; 7 bases align to TRBD2. In nucleotides, the CDR3 is TGTGCCAGCAGCTTCGCAGGCGGGGGTGTCCGCTCCTACGAGCAGTACTTC. It specifies CASSFAGGGVRSYEQYF.